This T cell receptor beta chain was recovered during a study of metastatic and nonmetastatic thyroid tumors. In its sample, this clone was seen a few times. The target antigen is unknown. This CDR3 spans 14 amino acids. Per the germline V gene, CDR1 is SGHDT and CDR2 is YYEEEE. V lost 2 bases and J 3 bases, leaving 12 bases between the germline ends. Authors' methods: In papillary thyroid cancer, a distant-metastasis classifier was built using CDR3 differences across clinicopathological groups. TCRdb reanalyzed the PCR reads with MiXCR. None of the V and J calls come from the authors' own analysis; TCRdb made them. The repertoire includes about 40,000 clones, about an eighth of them detected once, and under 30% sits in the top ten. Each patient came to thyroid surgery without any prior treatment (of any kind). Whole-study findings and limits: A significant increase in TCR beta diversity was reportedly seen in malignant thyroid tumors relative to benign nodules, in blood and tumor.

Specimen: blood. The receptor's source is a female donor with papillary thyroid cancer or a benign thyroid nodule (not recorded which). Some clones in this sample may be carry-over from other donors' samples. The gene calls are TRBV5-6 and TRBJ2-7; maybe TRBD1 (5 bases). The DNA for the CDR3 is TGTGCCAGCAGCTTATCCAGGGTTCACTACGAGCAGTACTTC. Residues: CASSLSRVHYEQYF.